The next 8 T cell receptor beta chains were all read from a single sample in a study of human T cells and chemical hapten exposure. Time point noted: patch test 3, about 24 weeks after DPC sensitization. Treatment in this sample: therapeutic diphenylcyclopropenone sensitization with weekly scalp DPC. TCRdb re-called the RACE reads with MiXCR, one entry per CDR3 protein. Of some 52,000 distinct CDR3 sequences listed, 9.9% are singletons. The sequencing used whole blood, collected in connection with sensitization to the hapten diphenylcyclopropenone (DPC). The receptors derive from a woman aged 40 to 55 with alopecia areata. Some clones in this sample may be carry-over from other donors' samples.

This clonotype showed up just a few times. The CDR3 is CASSPGTGRETQYF. The CDR3 nucleotides read TGTGCCAGCAGTCCCGGGACAGGGCGGGAGACCCAGTACTTC. The V and J genes are TRBV12-3 or TRBV12-4 and TRBJ2-5; the match to TRBD1 covers 9 bases. With 5 bases clipped from V and 5 bases from J, the junction kept 6 bases outside the gene matches. The CDR3 contains 14 residues.

Many counts were recorded for this clonotype. The V gene is TRBV29-1, the J gene TRBJ1-1; 7 nucleotides agree with TRBD1. This CDR3 has 12 residues. Trimming at V came to 5 bases and at J to 7 bases, leaving 7 bases not matched to a gene. The germline gives CDR1 SQVTM, CDR2 ANQGSEA. CDR3 sequence: CSVRRGLSEAFF. The CDR3 DNA is TGCAGCGTTCGGAGGGGGCTGAGTGAAGCTTTCTTT. Looking up the rest from reference TRBV29-1 and TRBJ1-1 gives the full variable domain: SAVISQKPSRDICQRGTSLTIQCQVDSQVTMMFWYRQQPGQSLTLIATANQGSEATYESGFVIDKFPISRPNLTFSTLTVSNMSPEDSSIYLCSVRRGLSEAFFGQGTRLTVV.

The chain has TRBV5-1 and TRBJ1-5, with 8 nucleotides matching TRBD1. The CDR3 has 15 amino acids. V lost 0 bases and J lost 6; bases outside the gene matches: 5. CDR1 and CDR2 (germline): SGHRS, YFSETQ. The CDR3 DNA is TGCGCCAGCAGCTTGGAGACAGGGGCGACTCAGCCCCAGCATTTT. Translating it yields CASSLETGATQPQHF.

This clonotype occurred many times. The gene calls are TRBV4-2 and TRBJ2-1; 9 bases are a match to TRBD2. Germline trimming cut 4 bases from V and 4 bases from J; bases unmatched to any gene: 11. Per the germline V gene, CDR1 is LGHNA and CDR2 is YNFKEQ. The CDR3 covers 17 residues. CDR3 nucleotide sequence: TGTGCCAGCAGCCGCGCAGCGGGGGGCGGGGCTTACAATGAGCAGTTCTTC. Translated: CASSRAAGGGAYNEQFF.

This clonotype was detected a few times. The chain recombines TRBV30 with TRBJ1-5, with 9 bases that match TRBD1. Germline CDR1 reads GTSNPN; CDR2 reads SVGIG (reference sequence). The trim removed 4 bases at V and 5 bases at J, leaving 9 bases unmatched. This CDR3 comprises 15 residues. CDR3 loop: CAWKPGTGWDQPQHF. In DNA form, the CDR3 reads TGTGCCTGGAAACCTGGGACAGGGTGGGATCAGCCCCAGCATTTT.

This clonotype was picked up many times. V gene TRBV6-1 combines with J gene TRBJ2-3; either TRBD1 or TRBD2 may fit D (5 bases each). Trimming cost V 8 bases and J 5 bases, with 17 bases left between them. Germline values: CDR1 MNHNS, CDR2 SASEGT. The CDR3 spans 14 residues. The CDR3 DNA sequence: TGTGCCAGCGCGAGGGACCACCCCGGAGATACGCAGTATTTT. Translation gives CASARDHPGDTQYF.

This clonotype was picked up many times. This rearrangement joins TRBV7-9 to TRBJ2-3; no definite D call. The CDR3 is made up of 14 amino acids. V lost 0 bases, J lost 6 bases, and 10 bases lay in between. Germline V gives CDR1 SEHNR, CDR2 FQNEAQ (reference sequence). Here the CDR3 reads CASSLAYGVDTQYF. CDR3 nucleotides: TGTGCCAGCAGCTTAGCGTATGGGGTGGATACGCAGTATTTT.

By share of the sample, this clonotype is large (0.1 to 1%). The CDR3 DNA reads TGTGCCAGCAGCTTAGCCGTCGGGTACCAAGAGACCCAGTACTTC. Protein sequence: CASSLAVGYQETQYF. The rearrangement joins TRBV13 to TRBJ2-5; D gene unclear. The CDR3 consists of 15 residues. Germline CDR1 and CDR2: PRHDT and FYEKMQ (reference sequence). Trimming removed 1 base at V and 0 bases at J, with 9 bases between.